This record looks at one T cell receptor beta chain sequence and its context. The antigen remains unidentified. These data come from a study of T-cell memory formation after mild COVID-19. Study-level background: Largely, the TCR clusters proved donor specific.

MiXCR was run by TCRdb on the 5' RACE reads, yielding one entry per CDR3 protein. Found here are tens of thousands of distinct CDR3 sequences, about 16% of them singletons; the top ten hold around two fifths. Study findings and constraints: Mainly in CM and EM were contracting CD4+ clones; CD8+ were in EMRA. Detection of some responders pre-infection suggested pre-existing cross-reactive memory T cells participated. Clones that contracted from day 15 to 85 were balanced CD4/CD8, while later expanders leaned CD4+.

Germline V CDR1 and CDR2: SGHRS, YFSETQ. The CDR3 contains 16 residues. Trimming removed 4 bases at V and 1 base at J, with 14 bases between. Sequencing input: PBMCs or a T cell subset sorted from them (not recorded which). The chain is built from TRBV5-1 and TRBJ2-2, with D hard to call. This sequence was found in a man aged 18 to 35 who had mild COVID-19 (a few samples of this study predate the infection). Cell type and time point are not known. In DNA form, the CDR3 reads TGCGCCAGCAGCCGGTCTGTCCAATTGAACACCGGGGAGCTGTTTTTT. It translates to CASSRSVQLNTGELFF.